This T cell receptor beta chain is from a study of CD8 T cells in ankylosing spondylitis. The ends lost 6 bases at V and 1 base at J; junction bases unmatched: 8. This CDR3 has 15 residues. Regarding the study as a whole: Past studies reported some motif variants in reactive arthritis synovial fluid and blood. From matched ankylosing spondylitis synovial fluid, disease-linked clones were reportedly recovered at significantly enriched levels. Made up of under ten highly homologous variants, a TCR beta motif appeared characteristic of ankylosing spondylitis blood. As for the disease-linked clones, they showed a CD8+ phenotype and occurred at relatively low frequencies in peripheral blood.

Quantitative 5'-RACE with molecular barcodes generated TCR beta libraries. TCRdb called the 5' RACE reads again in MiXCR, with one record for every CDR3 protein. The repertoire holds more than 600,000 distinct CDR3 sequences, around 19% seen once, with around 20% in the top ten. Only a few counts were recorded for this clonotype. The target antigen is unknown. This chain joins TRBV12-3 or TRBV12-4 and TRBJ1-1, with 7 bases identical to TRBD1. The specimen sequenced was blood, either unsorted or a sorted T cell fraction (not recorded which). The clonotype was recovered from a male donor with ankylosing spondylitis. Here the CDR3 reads CASSPPTGANTEAFF. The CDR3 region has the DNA TGTGCCAGCAGCCCACCCACAGGGGCGAACACTGAAGCTTTCTTT.